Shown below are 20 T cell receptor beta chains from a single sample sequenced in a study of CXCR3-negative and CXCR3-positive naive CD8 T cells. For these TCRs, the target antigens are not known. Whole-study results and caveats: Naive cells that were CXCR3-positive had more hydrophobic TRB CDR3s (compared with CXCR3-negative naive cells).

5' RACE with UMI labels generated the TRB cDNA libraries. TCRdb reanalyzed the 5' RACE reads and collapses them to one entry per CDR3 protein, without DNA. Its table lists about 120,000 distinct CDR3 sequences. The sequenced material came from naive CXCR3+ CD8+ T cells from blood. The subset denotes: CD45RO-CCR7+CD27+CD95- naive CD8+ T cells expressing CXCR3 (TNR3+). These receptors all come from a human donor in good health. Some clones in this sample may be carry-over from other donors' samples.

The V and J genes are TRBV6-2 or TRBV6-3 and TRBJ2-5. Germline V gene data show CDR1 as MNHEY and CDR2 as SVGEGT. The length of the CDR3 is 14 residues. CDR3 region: CASSYRDNQETQYF.

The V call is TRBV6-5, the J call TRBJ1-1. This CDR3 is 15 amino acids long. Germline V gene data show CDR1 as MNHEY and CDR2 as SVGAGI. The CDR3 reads CASSYSYTGNTEAFF.

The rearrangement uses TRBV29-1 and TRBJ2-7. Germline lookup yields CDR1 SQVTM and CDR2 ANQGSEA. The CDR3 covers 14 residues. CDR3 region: CSVSGYGGSYEQYF.

CDR3 sequence: CASSSSGEQFF. The rearrangement links TRBV7-9 to TRBJ2-1. CDR3 size: 11 residues. CDR1 and CDR2 (germline): SEHNR, FQNEAQ (reference sequence).

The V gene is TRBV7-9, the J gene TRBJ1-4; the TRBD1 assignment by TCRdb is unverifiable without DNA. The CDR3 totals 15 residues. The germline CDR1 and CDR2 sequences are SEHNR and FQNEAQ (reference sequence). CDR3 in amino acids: CASSTRTGTNEKLFF.

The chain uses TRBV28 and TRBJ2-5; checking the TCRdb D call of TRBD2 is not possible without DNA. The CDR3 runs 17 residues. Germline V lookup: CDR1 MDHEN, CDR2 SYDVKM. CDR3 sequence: CASSLGVAGVVGETQYF.

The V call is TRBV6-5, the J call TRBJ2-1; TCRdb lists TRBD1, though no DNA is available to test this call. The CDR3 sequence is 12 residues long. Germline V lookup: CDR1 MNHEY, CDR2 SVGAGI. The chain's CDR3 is CACHRGDDEQFF.

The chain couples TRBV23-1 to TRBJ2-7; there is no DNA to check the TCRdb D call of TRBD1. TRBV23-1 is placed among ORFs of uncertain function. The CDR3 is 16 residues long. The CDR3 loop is CASSHTSDSRGYEQYF.

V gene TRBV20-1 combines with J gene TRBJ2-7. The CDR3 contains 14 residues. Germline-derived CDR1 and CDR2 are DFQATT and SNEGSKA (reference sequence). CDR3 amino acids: CSARDLSNTYEQYF.

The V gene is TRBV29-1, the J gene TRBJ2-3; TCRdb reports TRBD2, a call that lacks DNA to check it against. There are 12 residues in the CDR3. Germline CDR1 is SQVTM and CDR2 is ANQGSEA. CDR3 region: CSVVVGEDTQYF.

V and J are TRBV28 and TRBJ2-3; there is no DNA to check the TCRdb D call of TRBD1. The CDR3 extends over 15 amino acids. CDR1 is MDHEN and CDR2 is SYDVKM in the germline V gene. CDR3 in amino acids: CASSFPAGYTDTQYF.

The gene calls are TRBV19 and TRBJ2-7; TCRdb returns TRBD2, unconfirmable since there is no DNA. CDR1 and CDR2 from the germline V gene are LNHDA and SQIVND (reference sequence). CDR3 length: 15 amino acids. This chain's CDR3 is CASSIAPRLDYEQYF.

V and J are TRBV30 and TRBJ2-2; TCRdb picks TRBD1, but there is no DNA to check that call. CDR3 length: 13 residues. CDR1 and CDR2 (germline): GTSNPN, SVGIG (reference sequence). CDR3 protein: CAWDRGDTGELFF.

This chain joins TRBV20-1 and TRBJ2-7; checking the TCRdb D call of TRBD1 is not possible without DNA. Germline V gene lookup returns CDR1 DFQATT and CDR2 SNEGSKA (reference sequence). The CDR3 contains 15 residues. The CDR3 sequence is CSASPGTGDSYEQYF.

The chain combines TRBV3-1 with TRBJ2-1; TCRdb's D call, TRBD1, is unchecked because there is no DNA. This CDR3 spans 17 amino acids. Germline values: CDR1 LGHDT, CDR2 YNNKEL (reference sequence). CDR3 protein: CASSPPPWDRVYNEQFF.

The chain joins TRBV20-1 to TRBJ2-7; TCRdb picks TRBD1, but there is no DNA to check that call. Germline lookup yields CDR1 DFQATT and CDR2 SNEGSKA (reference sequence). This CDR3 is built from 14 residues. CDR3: CSATGTVSTYEQYF.

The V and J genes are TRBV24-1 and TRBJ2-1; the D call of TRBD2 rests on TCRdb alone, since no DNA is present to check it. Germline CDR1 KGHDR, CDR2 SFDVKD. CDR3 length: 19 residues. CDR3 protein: CATSDVPGLALSSYNEQFF.

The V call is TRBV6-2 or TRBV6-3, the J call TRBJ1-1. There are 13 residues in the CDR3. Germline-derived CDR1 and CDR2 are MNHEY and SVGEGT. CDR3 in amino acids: CASSYEVYAEAFF.

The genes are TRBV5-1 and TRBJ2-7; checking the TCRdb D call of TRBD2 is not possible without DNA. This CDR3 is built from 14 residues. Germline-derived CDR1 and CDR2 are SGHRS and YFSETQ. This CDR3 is CASRGASGTYEQYF.

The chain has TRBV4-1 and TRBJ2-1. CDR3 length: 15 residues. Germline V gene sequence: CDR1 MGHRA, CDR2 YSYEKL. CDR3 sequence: CASSQDHPAWDEQFF.